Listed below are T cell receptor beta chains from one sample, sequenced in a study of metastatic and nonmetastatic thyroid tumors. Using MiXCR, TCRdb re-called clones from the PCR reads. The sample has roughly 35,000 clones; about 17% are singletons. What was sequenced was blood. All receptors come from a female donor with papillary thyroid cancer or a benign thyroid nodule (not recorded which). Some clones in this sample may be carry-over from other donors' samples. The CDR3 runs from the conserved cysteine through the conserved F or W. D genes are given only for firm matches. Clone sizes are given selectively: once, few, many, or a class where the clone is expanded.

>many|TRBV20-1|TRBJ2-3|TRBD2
TGCAGTGCTCTATCCGGGACTAGCACCCATACGCAGTATTTT
CSALSGTSTHTQYF
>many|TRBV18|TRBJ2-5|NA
TGTGCCAGCTCACCGGGAGGAAAGGAGACCCAGTACTTC
CASSPGGKETQYF
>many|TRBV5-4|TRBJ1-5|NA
TGTGCCAGCAGCTTTATATCGACGGGATATAGCAATCAGCCCCAGCATTTT
CASSFISTGYSNQPQHF
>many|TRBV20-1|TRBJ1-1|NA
TGCAGTGCTAGAGATTATAGCGGGGGCTCGAACACTGAAGCTTTCTTT
CSARDYSGGSNTEAFF
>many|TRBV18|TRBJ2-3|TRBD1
TGTGCCAGCTCCCGGGACAGGCTCACAGATACGCAGTATTTT
CASSRDRLTDTQYF
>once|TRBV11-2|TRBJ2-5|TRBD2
TGTGCCAGCAGCTTAGTCGGGGCCCGGGGGGTGGAGACCCAGTACTTC
CASSLVGARGVETQYF
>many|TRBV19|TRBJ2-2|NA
TGTGCCAGTAGGCCCCTCCAAGAGTCGAACACCGGGGAGCTGTTTTTT
CASRPLQESNTGELFF
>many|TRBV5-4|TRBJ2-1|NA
TGTGCCAGCAGCTCCATGGCGAGACTAGAAGGTCTAAATGAGCAGTTCTTC
CASSSMARLEGLNEQFF
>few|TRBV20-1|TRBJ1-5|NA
TGCAGTGCTAGATATCTTAAGACAGATAATCAGCCCCAGCATTTT
CSARYLKTDNQPQHF
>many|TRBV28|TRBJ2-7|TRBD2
TGTGCCAGCAGACGCCAGCGGGAGGGATCCTATGAGCAGTACTTC
CASRRQREGSYEQYF
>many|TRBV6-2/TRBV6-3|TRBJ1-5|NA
TGTGCCAGCAGCGAAACAGGTGTGGGGCCCCAGCATTTT
CASSETGVGPQHF
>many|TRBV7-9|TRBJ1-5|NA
TGTGCCAGCAGCTTACCCCCCTTACCCCAGCATTTT
CASSLPPLPQHF
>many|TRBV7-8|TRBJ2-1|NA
TGTGCCAGCAGCAACTCTCCGTATCATGAGCAGTTCTTC
CASSNSPYHEQFF
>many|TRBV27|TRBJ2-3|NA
TGTGCCAGCAGTCCCTTGATCTCGCCCCCCCAGGGTACGCAGTATTTT
CASSPLISPPQGTQYF
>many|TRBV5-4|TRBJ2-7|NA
TGTGCCAGCAGCCCACCGGCAGGACGGGAGCAGTACTTC
CASSPPAGREQYF
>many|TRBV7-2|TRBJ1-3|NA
TGTGCCAGCAGCCGTCGGGGGAGCGGAAACACCATATATTTT
CASSRRGSGNTIYF
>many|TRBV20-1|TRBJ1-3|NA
TGCAGGGTCTGTGGAAACACCATATATTTT
CRVCGNTIYF
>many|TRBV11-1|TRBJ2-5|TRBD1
TGTGCCAGCAGCTTAGGGTCGGACAGGGGGGAGACCCAGTACTTC
CASSLGSDRGETQYF
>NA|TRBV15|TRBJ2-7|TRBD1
TGTGCCACCAGCAGAGAAGGGGGCCTATACGAGCAGTACTTC
CATSREGGLYEQYF
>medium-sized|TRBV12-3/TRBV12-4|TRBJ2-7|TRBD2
TGTGCCAGCAGTCGACTAGCGGGAGTCTACGAGCAGTACTTC
CASSRLAGVYEQYF
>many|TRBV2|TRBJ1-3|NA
TGTGCCAGCAGTGGTCCTGGAAACACCATATATTTT
CASSGPGNTIYF
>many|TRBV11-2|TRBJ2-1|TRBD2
TGTGCCAGCAGCTTAGGGGCCCCTAGCGGGAGGGGCAATGAGCAGTTCTTC
CASSLGAPSGRGNEQFF
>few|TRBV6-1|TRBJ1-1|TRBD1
TGTGCCAGCAGTCCAGGGACAGATTTATTCACTGAAGCTTTCTTT
CASSPGTDLFTEAFF
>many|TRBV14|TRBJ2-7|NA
TGTGCCAGCAGCCAAGGAGACTCCGGGACGGGAAAACGAGTTACCTACGAGCAGTACTTC
CASSQGDSGTGKRVTYEQYF
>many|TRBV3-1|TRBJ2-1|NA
TGTGCCAGCAGCCAAGGTTTGCAGGGGTATGAGCAGTTCTTC
CASSQGLQGYEQFF
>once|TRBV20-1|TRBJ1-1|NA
TGCAGTGCTACCCAGGGTGGAGGCACTGAAGCTTTCTTT
CSATQGGGTEAFF
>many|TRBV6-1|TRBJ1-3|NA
TGTGCCAGCAGTGAACGAGGGCTCCCAGGAAACACCATATATTTT
CASSERGLPGNTIYF
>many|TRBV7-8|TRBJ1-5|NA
TGTGCCAGCACCAAAGGGTCCGGGACACTCAGCAATCAGCCCCAGCATTTT
CASTKGSGTLSNQPQHF
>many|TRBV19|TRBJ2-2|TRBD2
TGTGCCAGTATGCAGCGGGAAGAGAACACCGGGGAGCTGTTTTTT
CASMQREENTGELFF
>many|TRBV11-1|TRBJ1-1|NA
TGTGCCAGCAGCCCAGCGTATCCTCTAGTGAACACTGAAGCTTTCTTT
CASSPAYPLVNTEAFF
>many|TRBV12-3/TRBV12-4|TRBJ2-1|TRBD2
TGTGCCAGCAGCCAGGGGCTAGCGGGAGGAGGCAGTACCAATGAGCAGTTCTTC
CASSQGLAGGGSTNEQFF
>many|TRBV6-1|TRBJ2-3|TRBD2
TGTGCCAGCAGCCCAGATAGGACTAGTTTAAATACGCAGTATTTT
CASSPDRTSLNTQYF
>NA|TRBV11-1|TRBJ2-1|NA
TGTGCCAGCAGCTTTACAGGACCAGGCTACAATGAGCAGTTCTTC
CASSFTGPGYNEQFF
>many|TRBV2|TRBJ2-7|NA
TGTGCCAGCAGTGGGGAACCTTCCTACGAGCAGTACTTC
CASSGEPSYEQYF
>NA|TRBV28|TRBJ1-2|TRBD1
TGTGCCAGCAGTTACCTTGAGCAGGGGGCTTCGCGGCCTAGCTACACCTTC
CASSYLEQGASRPSYTF
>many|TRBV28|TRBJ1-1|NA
TGTGCCAGCAGTTTTGAGCGGGGCACTGAAGCTTTCTTT
CASSFERGTEAFF
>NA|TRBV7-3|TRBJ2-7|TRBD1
TGTGCCAGCAGCCCAGACAGGGGGCATTGGGAGCAGTACTTC
CASSPDRGHWEQYF
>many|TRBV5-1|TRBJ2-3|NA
TGCGCCAGCTCCCGGGGAGACACAGATACGCAGTATTTT
CASSRGDTDTQYF
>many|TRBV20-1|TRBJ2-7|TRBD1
TGCAGTGCCCCTACGGGGACAGGGTTCCACGAGCAGTACTTC
CSAPTGTGFHEQYF
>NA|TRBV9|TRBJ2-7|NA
TGTGCCAGCAGCGTAGGTGGAGGGAAGGGCGAGCAGTACTTC
CASSVGGGKGEQYF
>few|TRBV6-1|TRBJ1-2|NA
TGTGCCAGCAGTGAACTGCCGACAGGCATGAGCTATGGCTACACCTTC
CASSELPTGMSYGYTF
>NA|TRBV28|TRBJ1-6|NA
TGTGCCAGCAGTTTGTGGACGGGCAGAACCCATTCACCCCTCCACTTT
CASSLWTGRTHSPLHF
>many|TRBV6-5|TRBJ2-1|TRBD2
TGTGCCAGCCGATCCGGGACTAGCGGGAAACGGGGCCCTTACAATGAGCAGTTCTTC
CASRSGTSGKRGPYNEQFF
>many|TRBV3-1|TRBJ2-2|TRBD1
TGTGCCAGCAGCCACTTTCAAGGGACAGGGGGCGCATGGGGCGCCGGGGAGCTGTTTTTT
CASSHFQGTGGAWGAGELFF
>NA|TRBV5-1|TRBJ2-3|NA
TGCGCCAGCAGCTTGGACACTGCTCATACGCAGTTTTTT
CASSLDTAHTQFF
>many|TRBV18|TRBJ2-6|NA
TGTGCCAGCTCCCAGGGACCGCAAGCACTCTGGGCCAACGTCCTGACTTTC
CASSQGPQALWANVLTF
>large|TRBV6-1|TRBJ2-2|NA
TGTGCCAGCAGTCTCAATTCCGGGGAGCTGTTTTTT
CASSLNSGELFF
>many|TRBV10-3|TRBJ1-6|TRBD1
TGTGCCATCAGTGTGACAGGGGAGACCTCACCCCTCCACTTT
CAISVTGETSPLHF
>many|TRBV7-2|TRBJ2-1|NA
TGTGCCAGCAGCTTAGCCCCCGGCGGGACTTACAATGAGCAGTTCTTC
CASSLAPGGTYNEQFF
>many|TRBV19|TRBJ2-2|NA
TGTGCCACCTCGAGGGGCTCGGGAGCCGGGAGCGGGGAGCTGTTTTTT
CATSRGSGAGSGELFF
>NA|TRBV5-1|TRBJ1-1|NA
TGCGCCAGCAGCTTGGGACAGGCTGAAGCTTTCTTT
CASSLGQAEAFF
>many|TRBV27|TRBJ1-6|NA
TGTGCCAGCAGCCGACAGGCCGGATCACCCCTCCACTTT
CASSRQAGSPLHF
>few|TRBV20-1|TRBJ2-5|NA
TGCAGTGCTAGAGGGGGTGGGCTAGGGGAGACCCAGTACTTC
CSARGGGLGETQYF
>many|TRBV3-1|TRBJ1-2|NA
TGTGCCAGCAGCCAATTTTTACAGGGATTCGATGGCTACACCTTC
CASSQFLQGFDGYTF
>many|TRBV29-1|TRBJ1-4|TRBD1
TGCAGCGTTGACTTCAGGGGGCCAACTAATGAAAAACTGTTTTTT
CSVDFRGPTNEKLFF
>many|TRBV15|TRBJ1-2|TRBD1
TGTGCCACCAGCAGCCGGGACAGGGGACACGTTGATGGCTACACCTTC
CATSSRDRGHVDGYTF
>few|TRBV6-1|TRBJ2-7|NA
TGTGCCAGCAAGAACCGGGACGGGAGCTCCTACGAGCAGTACTTC
CASKNRDGSSYEQYF
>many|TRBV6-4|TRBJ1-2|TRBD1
TGTGCCAGCAGTGACGGGACAGGGGCTGGAGGCTACACCTTC
CASSDGTGAGGYTF
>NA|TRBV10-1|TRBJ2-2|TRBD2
TGCGCCAGCAGTGAATCAGCGGGAGTCAGCACCTGGGAGCCGTTTTTT
CASSESAGVSTWEPFF